The T cell receptor (beta chain) described here comes from a study of T-cell memory formation after mild COVID-19. Study-wide findings and caveats: That cross-reactive memory joined was suggested by some responding clones appearing in pre-infection memory. CD8+ contracting clones occupied EMRA, while CD4+ ones occupied mainly CM and EM.

TCRdb re-analysed the 5' RACE reads in MiXCR, keeping a single row per CDR3 protein. This sample yields approximately 340,000 distinct CDR3 sequences, of which more than 15% are seen a single time; 20% to 25% belongs to the top ten. V was pared by 6 bases and J by 6 bases, with 8 bases between. CDR3 length: 11 residues. Germline CDR1 and CDR2: LNHDA and SQIVND (reference sequence). Note on this clonotype: Its specificity is unknown.

V and J are TRBV19 and TRBJ1-1; D remains ambiguous. Sequenced sample: PBMCs or a T cell subset sorted from them (not recorded which). This clonotype was obtained from a man aged 18 to 30 who had mild COVID-19 (a few samples of this study predate the infection). Cell type and time point are not known. CDR3 DNA sequence: TGTGCCAGTAGCCGGACGGCTGAAGCTTTCTTT. As protein: CASSRTAEAFF.